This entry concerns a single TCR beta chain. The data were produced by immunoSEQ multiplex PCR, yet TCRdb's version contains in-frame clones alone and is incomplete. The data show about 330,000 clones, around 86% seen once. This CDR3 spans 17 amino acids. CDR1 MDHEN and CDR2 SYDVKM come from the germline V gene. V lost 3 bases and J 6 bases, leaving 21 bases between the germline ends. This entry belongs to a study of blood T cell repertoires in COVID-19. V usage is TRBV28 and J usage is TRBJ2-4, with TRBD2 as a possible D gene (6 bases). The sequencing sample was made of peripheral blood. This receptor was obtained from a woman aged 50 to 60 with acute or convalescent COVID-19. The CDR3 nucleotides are TGTGCCAGCAGTTTTGGCGCTGCGGGGATGCCAATAAACATTCAGTACTTC. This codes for CASSFGAAGMPINIQYF.